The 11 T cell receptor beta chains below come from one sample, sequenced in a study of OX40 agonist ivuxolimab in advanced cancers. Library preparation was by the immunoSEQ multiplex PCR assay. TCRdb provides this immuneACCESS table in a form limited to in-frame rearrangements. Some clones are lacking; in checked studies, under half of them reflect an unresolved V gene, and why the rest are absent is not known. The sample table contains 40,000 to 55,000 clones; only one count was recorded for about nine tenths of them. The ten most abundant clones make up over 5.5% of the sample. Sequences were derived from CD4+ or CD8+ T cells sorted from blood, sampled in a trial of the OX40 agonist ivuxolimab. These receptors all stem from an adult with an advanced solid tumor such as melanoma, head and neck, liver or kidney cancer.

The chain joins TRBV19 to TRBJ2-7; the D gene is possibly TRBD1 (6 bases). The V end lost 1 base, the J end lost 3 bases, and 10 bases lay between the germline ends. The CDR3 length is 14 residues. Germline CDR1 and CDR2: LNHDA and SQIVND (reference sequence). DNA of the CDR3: TGTGCCAGTAGTATAGCCAGGGGCGACTACGAGCAGTACTTC. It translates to CASSIARGDYEQYF.

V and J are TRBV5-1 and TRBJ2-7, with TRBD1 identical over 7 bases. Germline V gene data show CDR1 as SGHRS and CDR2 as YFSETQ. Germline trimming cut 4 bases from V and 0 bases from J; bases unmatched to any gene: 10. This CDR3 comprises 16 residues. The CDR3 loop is CASSPSGQTYSYEQYF. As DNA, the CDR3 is TGCGCCAGCAGCCCGTCGGGACAGACTTACTCCTACGAGCAGTACTTC.

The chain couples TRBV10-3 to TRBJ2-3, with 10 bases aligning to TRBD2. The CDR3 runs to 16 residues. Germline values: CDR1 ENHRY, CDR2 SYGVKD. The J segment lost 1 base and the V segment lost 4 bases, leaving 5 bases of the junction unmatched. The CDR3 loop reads CAISGLAGAGTDTQYF. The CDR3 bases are TGTGCCATCAGTGGCCTAGCGGGAGCTGGCACAGATACGCAGTATTTT.

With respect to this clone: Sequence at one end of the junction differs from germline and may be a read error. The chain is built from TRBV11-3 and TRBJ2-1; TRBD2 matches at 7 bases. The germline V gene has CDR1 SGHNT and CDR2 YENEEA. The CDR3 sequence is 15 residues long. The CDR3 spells CASSLAGGSYSEQFF. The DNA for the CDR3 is TGTGCCAGCAGCTTAGCGGGCGGGAGTTACAGTGAGCAGTTCTTC.

The CDR3: CAISARDSNEQFF. Written as DNA, the CDR3 is TGTGCCATCAGTGCCCGGGATTCCAATGAGCAGTTCTTC. The chain has TRBV10-3 and TRBJ2-1, with a possible D match to TRBD2 (5 bases). This CDR3 region has 13 residues. Looked up from germline, CDR1 is ENHRY and CDR2 is SYGVKD. The ends were cut back, 4 bases at V and 6 bases at J, with 10 bases in the middle.

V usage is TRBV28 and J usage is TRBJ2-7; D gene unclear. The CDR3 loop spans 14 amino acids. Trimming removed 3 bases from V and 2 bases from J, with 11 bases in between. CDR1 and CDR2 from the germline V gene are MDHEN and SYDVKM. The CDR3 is CASSFVLLAYEQYF. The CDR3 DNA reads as TGTGCCAGCAGTTTCGTCTTATTAGCCTACGAGCAGTACTTC. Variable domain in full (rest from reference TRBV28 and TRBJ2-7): DVKVTQSSRYLVKRTGEKVFLECVQDMDHENMFWYRQDPGLGLRLIYFSYDVKMKEKGDIPEGYSVSREKKERFSLILESASTNQTSMYLCASSFVLLAYEQYFGPGTRLTVT.

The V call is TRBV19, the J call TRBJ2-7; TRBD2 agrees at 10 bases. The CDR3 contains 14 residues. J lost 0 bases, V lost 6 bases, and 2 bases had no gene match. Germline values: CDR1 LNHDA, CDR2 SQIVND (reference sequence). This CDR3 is CASRRTSGSYEQYF. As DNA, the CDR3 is TGTGCCAGTAGGAGGACTAGCGGCTCCTACGAGCAGTACTTC.

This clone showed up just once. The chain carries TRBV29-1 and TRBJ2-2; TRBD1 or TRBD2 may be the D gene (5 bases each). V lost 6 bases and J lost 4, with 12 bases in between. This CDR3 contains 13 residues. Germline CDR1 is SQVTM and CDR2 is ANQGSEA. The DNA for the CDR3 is TGCAGCGTCTATTCTGGGGGCACCGGGGAGCTGTTTTTT. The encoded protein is CSVYSGGTGELFF.

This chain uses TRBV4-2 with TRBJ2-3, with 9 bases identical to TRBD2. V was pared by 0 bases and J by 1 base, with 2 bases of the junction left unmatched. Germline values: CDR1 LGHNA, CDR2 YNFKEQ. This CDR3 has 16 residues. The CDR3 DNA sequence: TGTGCCAGCAGCCAAGATGCGGGAGGGCGCACAGATACGCAGTATTTT. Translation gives CASSQDAGGRTDTQYF.

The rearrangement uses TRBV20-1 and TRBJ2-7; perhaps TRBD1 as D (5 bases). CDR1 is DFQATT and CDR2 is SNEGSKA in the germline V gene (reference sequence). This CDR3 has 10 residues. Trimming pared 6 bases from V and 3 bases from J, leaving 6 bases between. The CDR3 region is CSAGDYEQYF. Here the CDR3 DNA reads TGCAGTGCAGGGGACTACGAGCAGTACTTC.

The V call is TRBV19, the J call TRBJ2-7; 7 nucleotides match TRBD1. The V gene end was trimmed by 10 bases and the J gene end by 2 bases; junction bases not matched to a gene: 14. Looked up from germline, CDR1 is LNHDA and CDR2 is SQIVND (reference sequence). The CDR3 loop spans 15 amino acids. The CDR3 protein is CATTIGDRPPYEQYF. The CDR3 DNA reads TGTGCCACCACTATTGGGGACAGACCTCCCTACGAGCAGTACTTC.